This TCR beta chain stems from a study of cytomegalovirus exposure and HLA in healthy donors. Whole-study context: Sequencing of about 179 million T cells in an earlier analysis found around 110 million unique TCR beta sequences.

In the PCR, 60 Vbeta and 13 Jbeta primers were used. Libraries were prepared by immunoSEQ multiplex PCR; TCRdb keeps only in-frame clonotypes and omits some of them. The top ten hold approximately 15% of the sample, which has about 150,000 clones, roughly 80% seen once. V trimming: 2 bases; J trimming: 6 bases; junction bases outside the gene matches: 8. Germline V gene lookup returns CDR1 LNHDA and CDR2 SQIVND (reference sequence). The CDR3 length is 15 residues. General study points: Researchers reported that a few CMV-associated chains were confirmed in vitro as CMV antigen-specific.

In regard to this clone: The antigen remains undetermined.

The J gene is TRBJ2-5, the V gene TRBV19, with 8 bases lining up with TRBD1. The source of this sequence is a woman in her forties in good health and CMV-seronegative. Sequenced material: PBMCs. CDR3 protein: CASSISRTGPQTQYF. As DNA, the CDR3 is TGTGCCAGTAGTATATCGAGGACAGGGCCTCAGACCCAGTACTTC.